The sequence of this TCR beta chain was determined in a study of vaccination and CD4 T cells after COVID-19. As to treatment: roughly ten-day PBMC culture with coronavirus spike peptide pools or control peptides (ViraFEST assay). Collection of the unexposed donor's CD4+ T cells took place before the COVID-19 pandemic (2011-2018). Peptide pool stimulation in ViraFEST expanded antigen-specific T cells, whose TCRs were then sequenced. The probes, which were SARS-CoV-2 S/N and four cold-coronavirus spikes, were applied to unexposed-donor CD4+ T cells, cells permitting. The germline V gene encodes CDR1 MNHNS and CDR2 SASEGT. This CDR3 has 15 residues. The germline V and J ends were trimmed by 5 bases and 1 base, with 12 bases remaining between them. Once obtained from cultured CD4+ T cells, the DNA was sequenced using the Oncomine TCR Beta short-read assay. Cultured CD4+ T cells were the source of extracted genomic DNA. TCRdb used MiXCR to reprocess the PCR reads, holding one entry per CDR3 protein. The sample includes approximately 9,800 distinct CDR3 sequences, about 33% of them seen just once.

About this clonotype: Antigen unknown.

Sequencing was done on a sample of CD4+ T cells from blood, cultured in vitro. The receptor comes from a human donor in good health. The J gene is TRBJ1-5, the V gene TRBV6-1, with D perhaps matching TRBD1 (6 bases). CDR3 sequence (DNA): TGTGCCAGCAGTCGGACAGTGCAAAGCAATCAGCCCCAGCATTTT. This sequence encodes CASSRTVQSNQPQHF.